This TCR beta chain appears in the sequencing data of a study of shared clonotypes between healthy human individuals. The repertoire was sequenced with immunoSEQ multiplex PCR; TCRdb's copy has only in-frame clones and lacks some. The repertoire includes 190,000 or so clones, 66% of them detected once, and about 9.4% sits in the top ten. For this clone: Its antigen is unidentified. This specimen includes other DNA sequences encoding the same CDR3.

Notes on the study in general: Relative to memory subsets, naive subsets generally showed larger estimated richness. Approximately 5% was the fraction of naive CD4 clonotypes found shared across a handful of donors.

Germline V gene data show CDR1 as LNHDA and CDR2 as SQIVND (reference sequence). The CDR3 is 13 amino acids. V lost 6 bases and J 0 bases, leaving 9 bases between the germline ends. Every contributor of samples was a Caucasian grown-up residing in Nashville, Tennessee. The sample comprised memory CD4+ T cells sorted from blood. Subset of the sample: CD45RA-negative fraction. The chain recombines TRBV19 with TRBJ2-7; perhaps TRBD1 as D (6 bases). The source is a man younger than 40 in good health. CDR3 loop: CASSRDNSYEQYF. Here the CDR3 DNA reads TGTGCCAGTAGCCGGGACAACTCCTACGAGCAGTACTTC. The whole variable domain, filled in from reference TRBV19 and TRBJ2-7, reads DGGITQSPKYLFRKEGQNVTLSCEQNLNHDAMYWYRQDPGQGLRLIYYSQIVNDFQKGDIAEGYSVSREKKESFPLTVTSAQKNPTAFYLCASSRDNSYEQYFGPGTRLTVT.